Sequencing of this TCR beta chain was carried out in a study of blood T cell repertoires in COVID-19. Overall study: Acute and convalescent COVID-19 samples came from the United States, Italy and Spain.

Only in-frame clones appear in the TCRdb table, and some are missing; sequencing was by immunoSEQ multiplex PCR. The table lists around 360,000 clones, more than 85% of them singletons. Participants spanned ages about 18 to 100 years and resided in about 25 US areas. Cohort placement rested on clinical history that participants reported themselves. Either two negative PCRs, clearance, or symptom resolution qualified Cohort 3 donors as recovered. Germline V gives CDR1 SGHRS, CDR2 YFSETQ. Trimming shortened V by 1 base and J by 0 bases, and 14 bases separated the two germline ends. The CDR3 consists of 17 residues.

The specimen sequenced was PBMCs or T cells enriched from blood (not recorded which). The clonotype comes from a woman in her 30s who had recovered from COVID-19. This chain uses TRBV5-1 with TRBJ2-1; weak D call: TRBD2 (5 bases). The CDR3: CASSLLGGPTSYNEQFF. As DNA, the CDR3 is TGCGCCAGCAGCTTGTTAGGCGGGCCGACCTCCTACAATGAGCAGTTCTTC.